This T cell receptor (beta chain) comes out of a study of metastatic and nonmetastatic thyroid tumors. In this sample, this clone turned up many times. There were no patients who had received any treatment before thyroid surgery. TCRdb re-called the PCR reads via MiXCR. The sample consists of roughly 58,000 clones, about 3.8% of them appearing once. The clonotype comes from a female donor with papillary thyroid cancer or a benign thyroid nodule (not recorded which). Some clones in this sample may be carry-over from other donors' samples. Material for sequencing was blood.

As DNA, the CDR3 is TGTGCCAGTAGTACTCCGGGATACCGGGCGGGCTACACCTTC. Its protein product is CASSTPGYRAGYTF. The chain couples TRBV19 to TRBJ1-2; D gene uncertain. Germline values: CDR1 LNHDA, CDR2 SQIVND (reference sequence). The CDR3 covers 14 residues. Trimming took 4 bases from V and 8 from J, leaving 17 bases between them.